These 16 T cell receptor beta chains were all obtained from the same sample, sequenced in a study of identical twins. TCRdb reanalysed the 5' RACE reads using MiXCR and keeps one entry per CDR3 protein. The table shows 650,000 to 800,000 distinct CDR3 sequences, with around 8.3% occurring only once. This same sample was also part of a study on yellow fever vaccine responses in identical twins.

Sequencing was performed on PBMCs. The receptors originated from a woman between 18 and 30 years old in good health.

V gene TRBV2 combines with J gene TRBJ2-3, with 8 bases identical to TRBD1. V lost 4 bases to trimming and J lost 13 bases; unmatched junction nucleotides: 16. The length of the CDR3 is 15 residues. CDR1 and CDR2 from the germline V gene are SNHLY and FYNNEI. Written as DNA, the CDR3 is TGTGCCAGCAGTGCGGACAGGGAACCCCAAGGGCGCAAGTATTTT. Translated: CASSADREPQGRKYF.

Ten or more counts support this clonotype. The V and J genes are TRBV6-6 and TRBJ2-5; 9 bases map to TRBD1. The CDR3 is made up of 13 amino acids. The J segment lost 5 bases and the V segment lost 5 bases, leaving 3 bases of the junction unmatched. Per germline, CDR1 MNHNY and CDR2 SVGAGI (reference sequence). CDR3 sequence reads: CASSGTGKETQYF. CDR3 nucleotides: TGTGCCAGCAGTGGGACAGGGAAGGAGACCCAGTACTTC.

The chain has TRBV6-6 and TRBJ1-2, with D uncertain. Trimming left V 0 bases short and J 2 bases short, with 4 bases between. Germline-derived CDR1 and CDR2 are MNHNY and SVGAGI (reference sequence). The CDR3 consists of 13 residues. The CDR3 bases are TGTGCCAGCAGTTACTCGTGGAACTATGGCTACACCTTC. It yields the protein CASSYSWNYGYTF.

This clonotype was observed a handful of times. The chain uses TRBV28 and TRBJ2-7, with unresolved D. The V and J ends lost 6 bases and 10 bases respectively, with 13 bases between them. The germline V gene has CDR1 MDHEN and CDR2 SYDVKM. The CDR3 consists of 11 residues. CDR3 in amino acids: CASSPNQVQYF. The CDR3 DNA is TGTGCCAGCAGCCCTAATCAGGTACAGTACTTC.

A note on this clonotype: At one boundary the junction diverges from the germline segment, which might be a read error. The chain combines TRBV27 with TRBJ2-1; 7 bases fit TRBD1. CDR1 and CDR2 (germline): MNHEY, SMNVEV (reference sequence). This CDR3 has 17 residues. CDR3 amino acids: CAGSTIRGQVFNDEQFF. The CDR3 coding sequence is TGTGCCGGCAGCACGATTAGGGGGCAAGTTTTTAACGATGAGCAGTTCTTC.

This clonotype was detected many times. The chain couples TRBV6-2 or TRBV6-3 to TRBJ2-2; a possible D gene is TRBD1 (6 bases). CDR3 length equals 15 residues. Germline V gene data show CDR1 as MNHEY and CDR2 as SVGEGT. V was clipped by 11 bases and J by 1 base, with 17 bases between them. CDR3 sequence (DNA): TGTGCCGCCCGCGCCGGGACACAGAACACCGGGGAGCTGTTTTTT. This sequence encodes CAARAGTQNTGELFF.

This chain joins TRBV20-1 and TRBJ2-2; D may be TRBD2 (6 bases). V shed 6 bases and J shed 4 bases, with 15 bases lying between them. The CDR3 runs 14 residues. Germline CDR1 reads DFQATT; CDR2 reads SNEGSKA (reference sequence). The CDR3 region is CSARLDGGTGELFF. CDR3 nucleotides: TGCAGTGCCAGACTAGATGGGGGCACCGGGGAGCTGTTTTTT.

The table lists this clonotype with a count of one. J is TRBJ2-5 and V is TRBV5-4; D perhaps matches TRBD1 (5 bases). CDR3 length: 16 residues. V dropped 0 bases and J dropped 1 base, with 13 bases sitting between them. Germline V lookup: CDR1 SGHNT, CDR2 YYREEE (reference sequence). CDR3 sequence (DNA): TGTGCCAGCAGCTTGGGGGGTCCAGGGCCCCAAGAGACCCAGTACTTC. It is translated as CASSLGGPGPQETQYF.

The CDR3 loop is CASSQDRAGEETQYF. CDR3 sequence (DNA): TGCGCCAGCAGCCAAGATCGGGCAGGGGAAGAGACCCAGTACTTC. The rearrangement uses TRBV4-3 and TRBJ2-5, with a weak D call TRBD1 (6 bases). The V end was cut by 0 bases, the J end by 3 bases, with 11 bases between. This CDR3 region has 15 residues. Germline V gives CDR1 LGHNA, CDR2 YSLEER.

The table lists this clonotype with a few counts. The CDR3 DNA is TGTGCCAGCAGTTTACTATCCGGGGAGCAGTACTTC. Amino acid sequence: CASSLLSGEQYF. The chain has TRBV28 and TRBJ2-7; D gene ambiguous. The V gene lost 2 bases and the J gene lost 7 bases, with 9 bases spanning the gap. CDR3 length: 12 residues. Germline assignment: CDR1 MDHEN and CDR2 SYDVKM.

This rearrangement joins TRBV11-2 to TRBJ2-5; 12 nucleotides agree with TRBD2. Germline trimming cut 1 base from V and 7 bases from J; bases unmatched to any gene: 1. This CDR3 is built from 14 residues. Germline V gene lookup returns CDR1 SGHAT and CDR2 FQNNGV. CDR3 coding DNA: TGTGCCAGCAGCTTAGTACTAGCGGGAGGGACCCAGTACTTC. Its protein is CASSLVLAGGTQYF. Filled out from reference TRBV11-2 and TRBJ2-5, the complete variable domain reads EAGVAQSPRYKIIEKRQSVAFWCNPISGHATLYWYQQILGQGPKLLIQFQNNGVVDDSQLPKDRFSAERLKGVDSTLKIQPAKLEDSAVYLCASSLVLAGGTQYFGPGTRLLVL.

This clonotype came up a few times. This chain joins TRBV25-1 and TRBJ2-7; D is unclear. This CDR3 spans 13 amino acids. With 1 base removed from V and 0 bases from J, the gap between germline ends came to 4 bases. Looked up from germline, CDR1 is MGHDK and CDR2 is SYGVNS. CDR3 sequence: CASSEWDSYEQYF. In DNA, the CDR3 is TGTGCCAGCAGTGAATGGGACTCCTACGAGCAGTACTTC.

This clonotype was seen once. V usage is TRBV27 and J usage is TRBJ2-7, with 9 positions matching TRBD2. This CDR3 spans 13 amino acids. Trimming cost V 8 bases and J 5 bases; bases outside gene matches: 7. In germline, CDR1 is MNHEY, CDR2 SMNVEV (reference sequence). The CDR3 region has the DNA TGTGCCAGCCGGGCGGGGGGGGGCGACGAGCAGTACTTC. It codes for CASRAGGGDEQYF.

This clonotype appeared a few times. The gene calls are TRBV7-8 and TRBJ1-2; D might be TRBD1 (5 bases). The germline gives CDR1 SGHVS, CDR2 FQNEAQ. The length of the CDR3 is 13 residues. Trimming stripped 2 bases from V and 8 bases from J, with 12 bases between. Written as DNA, the CDR3 is TGTGCCAGCAGCTTATATCTCGGGGACGGCTACACCTTC. Translated: CASSLYLGDGYTF. The entire variable domain, with the rest obtained from reference TRBV7-8 and TRBJ1-2, is as follows: GAGVSQSPRYKVAKRGQDVALRCDPISGHVSLFWYQQALGQGPEFLTYFQNEAQLDKSGLPSDRFFAERPEGSVSTLKIQRTQQEDSAVYLCASSLYLGDGYTFGSGTRLTVV.

This clonotype was seen at least ten times. V usage is TRBV7-3 and J usage is TRBJ2-2, with TRBD1 identical over 9 bases. Losses at the gene ends were 6 bases for V and 4 bases for J; bases not matched to a gene: 0. CDR1 is SGHTA, CDR2 FQGTGA, per germline. CDR3 length equals 13 residues. The CDR3 here is CASRTGGTGELFF. CDR3 DNA: TGTGCCAGCAGGACAGGGGGCACCGGGGAGCTGTTTTTT.

This chain links TRBV6-1 with TRBJ2-1; 8 nucleotides match TRBD2. This CDR3 has 15 amino acids. The trim removed 2 bases at V and 7 bases at J, leaving 7 bases unmatched. Germline CDR1 MNHNS, CDR2 SASEGT. The CDR3 DNA reads as TGTGCCAGCAGTGAAATCGGGGGGGGATGGAATGAGCAGTTCTTC. Its translation: CASSEIGGGWNEQFF.